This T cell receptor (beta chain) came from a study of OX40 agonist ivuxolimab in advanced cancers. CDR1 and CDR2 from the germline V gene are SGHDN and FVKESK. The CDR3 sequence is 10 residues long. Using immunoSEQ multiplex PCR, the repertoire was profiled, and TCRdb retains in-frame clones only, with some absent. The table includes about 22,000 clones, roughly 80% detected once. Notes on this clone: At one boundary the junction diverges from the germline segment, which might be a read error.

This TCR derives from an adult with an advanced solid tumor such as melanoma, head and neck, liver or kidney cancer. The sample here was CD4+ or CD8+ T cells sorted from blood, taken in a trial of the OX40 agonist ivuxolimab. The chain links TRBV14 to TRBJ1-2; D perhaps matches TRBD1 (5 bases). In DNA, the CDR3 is TGCAAGGGGACGTACTATGGCTACACCTTC. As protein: CKGTYYGYTF.